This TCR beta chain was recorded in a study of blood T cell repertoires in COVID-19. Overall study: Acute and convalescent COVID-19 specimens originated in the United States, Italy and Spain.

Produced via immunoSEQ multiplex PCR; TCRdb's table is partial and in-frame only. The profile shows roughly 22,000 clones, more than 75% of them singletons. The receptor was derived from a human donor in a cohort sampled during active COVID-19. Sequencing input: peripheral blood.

This chain's CDR3 is CASSKSSTDTQYF. The CDR3 DNA reads TGTGCCAGCTCCAAATCCAGCACAGATACGCAGTATTTT. The chain combines TRBV27 with TRBJ2-3; D call uncertain. This CDR3 is 13 amino acids long. The V end lost 8 bases, the J end lost 0 bases, and 9 bases lay between the germline ends. Germline loops: CDR1 MNHEY, CDR2 SMNVEV (reference sequence).